This T cell receptor beta chain was observed in a study of monozygotic twins with inflammatory bowel disease. Notes on this clonotype: Its target is not known.

Germline V gene lookup returns CDR1 MNHNY and CDR2 SVGAGI (reference sequence). The CDR3 extends over 14 amino acids. TCRdb reprocessed the 5' RACE reads and keeps a single row for each CDR3 protein, giving no DNA. The sample data list about 160,000 distinct CDR3 sequences. Study conclusions and caveats: T cell subtypes were not distinguishable in this analysis.

This receptor was identified in a human donor with ulcerative colitis or Crohn's disease, or a healthy co-twin of an affected twin (not recorded which). The chain combines TRBV6-6 with TRBJ1-2. The sample consisted of blood. The CDR3 protein is CASSYGQEYYGYTF.